This T cell receptor beta chain derives from a study of molecular identifiers for immune sequencing clone quantification (dated by TCRdb to the late 2010s). About the study as a whole: For a replicate experiment, RNA from 20,000 or 100,000 naive CD8 T cells was divided into five aliquots, and four of the five aliquots were sequenced. The study was a methods study using CD8 T cells to benchmark molecular-identifier clustering-based TCR repertoire sequencing (MIDCIRS) and TCR RNA copy counting. Study-level results and caveats: Modeling gave about three recovered TCR RNA copies per cell versus around 10 by digital PCR, implying around 30% capture efficiency. The naive libraries included spiked-in Jurkat TCR RNA (around 10 copies' worth), and this RNA is not part of the donor repertoire. In CMV-specific effector cells, clones with more than 20 RNA copies accounted for over 97% of molecules, whereas in naive cells such clones accounted for under 1%. Even against a background of about 960,000 naive CD8 T cells, spiked-in Jurkat TCR RNA amounting to a single cell's worth was reported to be detectable. When barcode sub-clustering was left out, chimeric consensus sequences inflated TCR diversity, with chimeras reaching as high as 47%. Highly expanded clone sizes could be underestimated if identical TCR molecules share a barcode.

About this clonotype itself: There is no known antigen for this receptor. An end of the junction does not agree with germline; a read error may underlie this.

The CDR3 starts with the cysteine, ends with the phenylalanine, and has 13 residues. CDR3 DNA is the only sequence kept; it has 39 bases, read in frame from the first base. The germline V gene provides CDR1 MGHRA and CDR2 YSYEKL. Naive CD8 T cell libraries were made from 20,000 to 1,000,000 sorted cells using 10%, 30% or 50% of purified RNA. On a BD FACSAria II, naive CD8 T cells were FACS-sorted as CD8+CD4-CCR7+CD45RA+ and collected into RLT Plus buffer. Roughly 10 TCR copies' worth of Jurkat RNA were spiked into about 20,000-1,000,000 naive CD8 T cell samples to test detection sensitivity. CD8 T cells were enriched using RosetteSep CD8+ T Cell Enrichment Cocktail and Ficoll-Paque, and the enriched cells then underwent ACK red cell lysis. The library was produced with PCR. Sequencing relied on a NextSeq 500. Bulk TCR libraries were prepared as previously described, using TCR primers listed in Table S5. Total RNA was purified with the Qiagen AllPrep DNA/RNA kit. Reads from multiple sequencing runs of the same library were pooled before analysis. Regarding the original processing steps: Only reads with exact TCR constant sequence were kept, trimmed to 150 nt, and grouped by their 12-nt molecular barcodes. Reads in each barcode group were sub-clustered using a 15% Levenshtein threshold, and a quality-weighted consensus sequence was built for each RNA molecule. Non-functional sequences were discarded, and so were lower-count sequences lying one edit away from another sequence. On the basis of fitting two negative binomial distributions, barcode sub-clusters with fewer than 20% of the maximum read count were discarded. TCRdb reprocessing: public reads trimmed at Q25 with fastp, clones called with MiXCR, in-frame beta chains kept. Every CDR3 protein is listed once, alongside the most common genes and DNA of its rows. Here the V and J calls rest on TCRdb's processing, not on the authors' analysis. The sample table records 400,000 to 600,000 distinct CDR3 sequences; 25% of these occur just once. The top ten clonotypes cover 0.76% of the sample.

The chain is made from TRBV4-1 and TRBJ2-5; the D gene is perhaps TRBD1, from 5 matching bases. The sequenced material came from naive CD8+ T cells from blood, with Jurkat cell RNA spiked in. The cell subset or site label corresponds to: FACS-sorted CD8+CD4-CCR7+CD45RA+ naive T cells. This TCR came from a human donor in good health. Some libraries in this study had Jurkat cell RNA spiked in. The CDR3 reads as follows: CASSHSREETQHF. The DNA reads TGCGCCAGCAGCCATTCCAGGGAAGAGACCCAGCACTTC.